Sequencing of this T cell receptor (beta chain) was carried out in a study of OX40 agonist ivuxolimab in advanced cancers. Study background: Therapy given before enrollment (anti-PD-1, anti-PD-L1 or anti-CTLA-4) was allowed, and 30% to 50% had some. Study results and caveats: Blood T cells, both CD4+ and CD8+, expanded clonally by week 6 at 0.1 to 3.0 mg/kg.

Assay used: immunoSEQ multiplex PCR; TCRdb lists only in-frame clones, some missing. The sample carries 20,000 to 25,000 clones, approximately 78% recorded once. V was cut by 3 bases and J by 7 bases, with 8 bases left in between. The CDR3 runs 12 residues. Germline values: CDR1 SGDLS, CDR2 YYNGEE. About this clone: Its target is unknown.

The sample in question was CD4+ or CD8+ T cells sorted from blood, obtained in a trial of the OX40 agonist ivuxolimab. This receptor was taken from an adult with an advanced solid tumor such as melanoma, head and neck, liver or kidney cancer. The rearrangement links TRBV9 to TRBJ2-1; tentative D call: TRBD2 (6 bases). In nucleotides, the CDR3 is TGTGCCAGCAGCGCTAGCGTGAATGAGCAGTTCTTC. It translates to CASSASVNEQFF.